The entry below describes one T cell receptor beta chain. This CDR3 is 14 amino acids long. CDR1 is LNHNV and CDR2 is YYDKDF in the germline V gene (reference sequence). The V and J ends lost 1 base and 7 bases respectively, with 10 bases between them. This entry is derived from a study of blood T cell repertoires in COVID-19. The repertoire was sequenced with immunoSEQ multiplex PCR; TCRdb's copy has only in-frame clones and lacks some. The sample has 56,000 or so clones; about nine tenths are singletons. Sequencing used peripheral blood. This sequence originates from a human donor in a cohort sampled during active COVID-19. The chain combines TRBV15 with TRBJ1-4; D might be TRBD1 (5 bases). The CDR3 is CATSRGGAGEKLFF. Here the CDR3 DNA reads TGTGCCACCAGCAGAGGTGGGGCAGGTGAAAAACTGTTTTTT. Using reference TRBV15 and TRBJ1-4 for the parts outside the CDR3, the full variable domain is DAMVIQNPRYQVTQFGKPVTLSCSQTLNHNVMYWYQQKSSQAPKLLFHYYDKDFNNEADTPDNFQSRRPNTSFCFLDIRSPGLGDTAMYLCATSRGGAGEKLFFGSGTQLSVL.